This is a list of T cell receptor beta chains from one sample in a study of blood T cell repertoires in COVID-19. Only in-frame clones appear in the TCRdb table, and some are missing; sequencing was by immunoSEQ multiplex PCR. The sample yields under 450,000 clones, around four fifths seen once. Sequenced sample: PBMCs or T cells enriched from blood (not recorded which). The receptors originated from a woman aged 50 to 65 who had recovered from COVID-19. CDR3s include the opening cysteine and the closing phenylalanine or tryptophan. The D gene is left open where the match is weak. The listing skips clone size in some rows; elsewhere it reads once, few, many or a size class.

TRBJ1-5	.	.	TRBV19	CASSRGPSQPQHF	TGTGCCAGTAGTAGAGGGCCCAGTCAGCCCCAGCATTTT
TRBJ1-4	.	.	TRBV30	CAWKLRLTNEKLFF	TGTGCCTGGAAGCTCCGCCTAACTAATGAAAAACTGTTTTTT
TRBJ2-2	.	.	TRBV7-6	CASSPIGRSNTGELFF	TGTGCCAGCAGCCCGATTGGGCGATCGAACACCGGGGAGCTGTTTTTT
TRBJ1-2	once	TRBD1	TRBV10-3	CAISVNRDRVGYTF	TGTGCCATCAGTGTAAACCGGGACAGGGTTGGCTACACCTTC
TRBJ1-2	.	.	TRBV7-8	CASSFLPRDISGYTF	TGTGCCAGCAGCTTCCTACCCCGGGACATCTCCGGCTACACCTTC
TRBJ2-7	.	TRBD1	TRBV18	CASSPRRQGPEEQYF	TGTGCCAGCTCACCACGGAGACAGGGGCCGGAGGAGCAGTACTTC
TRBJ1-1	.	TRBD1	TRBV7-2	CASSSRGPTEAFF	TGTGCCAGCAGCTCCAGGGGGCCCACTGAAGCTTTCTTT
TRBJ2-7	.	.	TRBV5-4	CASSLVHTTSYEQYF	TGTGCCAGCAGCTTGGTACACACGACATCCTACGAGCAGTACTTC
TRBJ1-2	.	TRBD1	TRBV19	CASNSGQGSGYTF	TGTGCCAGTAACTCGGGACAGGGCTCTGGCTACACCTTC
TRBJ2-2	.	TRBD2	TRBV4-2	CASSQDPSGGASTGELFF	TGTGCCAGCAGCCAAGACCCTAGCGGGGGGGCCAGCACCGGGGAGCTGTTTTTT
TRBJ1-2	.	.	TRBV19	CASIGGMDGYTF	TGTGCCAGTATCGGGGGGATGGATGGCTACACCTTC
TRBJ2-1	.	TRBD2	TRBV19	CASSMEGLASYNEQFF	TGTGCCAGTAGTATGGAGGGACTAGCCTCCTACAATGAGCAGTTCTTC
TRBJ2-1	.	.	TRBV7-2	CASSLSGSNNEQFF	TGTGCCAGCAGCTTATCGGGGTCCAACAATGAGCAGTTCTTC
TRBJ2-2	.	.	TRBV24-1	CATSDHGSGRGELFF	TGTGCCACCAGTGATCACGGGAGCGGTAGGGGGGAGCTGTTTTTT
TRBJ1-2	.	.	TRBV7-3	CASSLTAGAYGYTF	TGTGCCAGCAGCTTAACGGCAGGGGCCTATGGCTACACCTTC
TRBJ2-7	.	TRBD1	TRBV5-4	CASSPGTGKSGEQYF	TGTGCCAGCAGCCCGGGGACAGGGAAAAGCGGCGAGCAGTACTTC
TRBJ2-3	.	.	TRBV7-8	CASSLGARTDTQYF	TGTGCCAGCAGCTTAGGGGCTCGTACAGATACGCAGTATTTT
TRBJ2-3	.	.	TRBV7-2	CASSSLGGGTDTQYF	TGTGCCAGCAGCTCGCTGGGCGGGGGCACAGATACGCAGTATTTT